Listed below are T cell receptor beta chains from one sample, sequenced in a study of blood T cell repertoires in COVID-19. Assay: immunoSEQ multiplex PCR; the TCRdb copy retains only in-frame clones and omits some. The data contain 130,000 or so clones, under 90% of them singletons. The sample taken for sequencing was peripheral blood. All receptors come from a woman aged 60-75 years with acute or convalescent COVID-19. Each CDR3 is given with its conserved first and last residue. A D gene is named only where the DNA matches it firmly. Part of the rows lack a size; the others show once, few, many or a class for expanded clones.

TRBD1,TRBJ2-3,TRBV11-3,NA,CASSPGQGVTDTQYF,TGTGCCAGCAGCCCTGGACAGGGTGTAACAGATACGCAGTATTTT
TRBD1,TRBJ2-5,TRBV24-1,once,CATSQTGQPQYF,TGTGCCACCAGCCAGACGGGACAGCCCCAGTACTTC
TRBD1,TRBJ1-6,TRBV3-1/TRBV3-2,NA,CASSQRLVGQGARERNSPLHF,TGTGCCAGCAGCCAAAGGTTGGTGGGACAGGGGGCGCGGGAGAGAAATTCACCCCTCCACTTT
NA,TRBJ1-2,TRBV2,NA,CASSGERGGYTF,TGTGCCAGCAGTGGAGAAAGGGGAGGCTACACCTTC
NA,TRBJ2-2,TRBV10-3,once,CATLRTGDTGELFF,TGTGCCACCTTACGGACGGGGGACACCGGGGAGCTGTTTTTT
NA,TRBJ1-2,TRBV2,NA,CASIAFLAGQNYGYTF,TGTGCCAGCATTGCTTTCTTGGCAGGGCAAAACTATGGCTACACCTTC
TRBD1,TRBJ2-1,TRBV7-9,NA,CASSLGTGLDNEQFF,TGTGCCAGCAGCCTGGGGACAGGGTTGGACAATGAGCAGTTCTTC
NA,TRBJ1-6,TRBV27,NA,CASSLYGGYNSPLHF,TGTGCCAGCAGTTTATACGGGGGCTATAATTCACCCCTCCACTTT
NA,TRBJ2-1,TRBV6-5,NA,CASSYGRYNEQFF,TGTGCCAGCAGTTACGGCAGGTACAATGAGCAGTTCTTC
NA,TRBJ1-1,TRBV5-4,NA,CASSQGGTEAFF,TGTGCCAGCAGCCAAGGGGGCACTGAAGCTTTCTTT
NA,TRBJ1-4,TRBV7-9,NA,CASSLGNIGTMGEKLFF,TGTGCCAGCAGCTTAGGGAATATCGGGACAATGGGGGAAAAACTGTTTTTT
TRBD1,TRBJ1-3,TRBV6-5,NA,CASRPQGASGNTIYF,TGTGCCAGCAGACCGCAGGGGGCTTCTGGAAACACCATATATTTT
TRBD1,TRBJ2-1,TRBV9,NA,CASSSWGTGLRNEQFF,TGTGCCAGCAGCTCCTGGGGGACAGGGTTGAGGAATGAGCAGTTCTTC
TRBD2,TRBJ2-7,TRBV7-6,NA,CASSLASGGTYEQYF,TGTGCCAGCAGCTTAGCTAGCGGGGGTACCTACGAGCAGTACTTC
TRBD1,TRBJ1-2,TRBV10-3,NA,CAIKGQDSYGYTF,TGTGCCATCAAGGGACAGGATTCCTATGGCTACACCTTC
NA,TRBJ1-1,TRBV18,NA,CASSPDARGTEAFF,TGTGCCAGCTCACCAGACGCGAGAGGGACTGAAGCTTTCTTT
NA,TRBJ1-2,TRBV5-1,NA,CASSLAGSVDGYTF,TGCGCCAGCAGCTTGGCCGGGAGCGTGGATGGCTACACCTTC
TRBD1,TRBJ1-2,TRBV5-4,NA,CASSLGDSEYGYTF,TGTGCCAGCAGCTTGGGGGACAGCGAGTATGGCTACACCTTC
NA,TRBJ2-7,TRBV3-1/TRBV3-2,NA,CASSPPTVRVGNEQYF,TGTGCCAGCAGCCCACCGACAGTTAGGGTAGGCAACGAGCAGTACTTC
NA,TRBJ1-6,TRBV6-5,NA,CASSYRGQSSPLHF,TGTGCCAGCAGTTACAGAGGGCAGAGTTCACCCCTCCACTTT
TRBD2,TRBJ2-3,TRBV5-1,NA,CASSLKVAGGTDTQYF,TGCGCCAGCAGCTTGAAGGTAGCGGGGGGCACAGATACGCAGTATTTT
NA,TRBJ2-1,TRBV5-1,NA,CASSLGLPDEQFF,TGCGCCAGCAGCTTGGGACTTCCCGATGAGCAGTTCTTC
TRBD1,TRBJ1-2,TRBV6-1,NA,CASSDQDRSSYTF,TGTGCCAGCAGTGATCAGGACAGGTCCAGTTACACCTTC
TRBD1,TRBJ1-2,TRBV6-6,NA,CASSRLGQPLYGYTF,TGTGCCAGCAGTAGATTGGGACAGCCGCTCTATGGCTACACCTTC
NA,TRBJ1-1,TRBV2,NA,CASSEGLMNTEAFF,TGTGCCAGCAGTGAGGGCTTAATGAACACTGAAGCTTTCTTT
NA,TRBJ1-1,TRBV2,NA,CASSESKNTEAFF,TGTGCCAGCAGTGAGTCAAAGAACACTGAAGCTTTCTTT
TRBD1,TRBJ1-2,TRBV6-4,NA,CASSVPDRAEDYTF,TGTGCCAGCAGTGTTCCCGACAGGGCTGAGGACTACACCTTC
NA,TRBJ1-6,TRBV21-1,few,CASSSHRIGSHSPLHF,TGTGCCAGCAGCTCCCATAGAATCGGGTCGCATTCACCCCTCCACTTT
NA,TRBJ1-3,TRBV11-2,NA,CASSVRGNTIYF,TGTGCCAGCAGCGTTAGGGGGAACACCATATATTTT
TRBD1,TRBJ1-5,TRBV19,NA,CASSTYTGEVISNQPQHF,TGTGCCAGTAGTACCTATACAGGGGAGGTGATTAGCAATCAGCCCCAGCATTTT